The clone carrying this T cell receptor (beta chain) was seen a single time. Using immunoSEQ multiplex PCR, the repertoire was profiled, and TCRdb retains in-frame clones only, with some absent. Altogether approximately 350,000 clones are present, approximately 90% being singletons, with the ten largest covering approximately 1%. The data originate from a study of blood T cell repertoires in COVID-19. V lost 10 bases and J 0 bases, leaving 13 bases between the germline ends. The CDR3 has 13 amino acids. Germline values: CDR1 SGHNT, CDR2 YYREEE (reference sequence). The sequence was collected from a young man who had recovered from COVID-19. V usage is TRBV5-4 and J usage is TRBJ1-1; D is possibly TRBD1 (6 bases). Sequenced input: PBMCs or T cells enriched from blood (not recorded which). The DNA of the CDR3 is TGTGCCCTAGGGCGGGGGCTGAACACTGAAGCTTTCTTT. It is translated as CALGRGLNTEAFF.